Following are 15 T cell receptor beta chains from one sample sequenced in a study of blood T cells in healthy people across ages (dated by TCRdb to 2014 to 2015). Libraries were constructed by 5' RACE. The listed sequencing device is Illumina HiSeq 2500. A second PCR of roughly 7 to 11 cycles was run with a J-beta primer mix and a sample-barcoded 5' primer. Through fastp at Q25 and MiXCR, TCRdb rebuilt clones from the public reads, retaining in-frame beta chains. Each entry merges the rows of one CDR3 protein and shows their most common DNA and genes. A total of about 670,000 distinct CDR3 sequences appear in this sample, roughly 41% of them only once. The leading ten clones occupy approximately 29% of the sample. Sample: blood. These receptors were obtained from a man older than 75 in good health.

This clonotype was counted at least ten times. J is TRBJ2-5 and V is TRBV7-6; possibly TRBD2 for D (5 bases). The germline V and J ends were trimmed by 5 bases and 3 bases, with 16 bases remaining between them. The CDR3 runs to 15 residues. Germline CDR1 and CDR2: SGHVS and FNYEAQ. CDR3 loop: CASSPSPASEETQYF. In DNA, the CDR3 is TGTGCCAGCAGCCCTAGCCCTGCCAGCGAAGAGACCCAGTACTTC.

V gene TRBV27 combines with J gene TRBJ1-4; no clear D. Germline V gene lookup returns CDR1 MNHEY and CDR2 SMNVEV (reference sequence). V was shortened by 0 bases and J by 5 bases, with 7 bases between the two germline ends. The CDR3 loop spans 14 amino acids. CDR3 sequence reads: CASSLSSRNEKLFF. In DNA, the CDR3 is TGTGCCAGCAGTTTATCGTCTAGGAATGAAAAACTGTTTTTT.

This clonotype was found a few times. The rearrangement links TRBV12-3 or TRBV12-4 to TRBJ2-1; 8 positions match TRBD2. With 5 bases clipped from V and 0 bases from J, the junction kept 3 bases outside the gene matches. This CDR3 contains 15 residues. The chain's CDR3 is CASSQSGGSYNEQFF. CDR3 in DNA: TGTGCCAGCAGTCAAAGCGGGGGCTCCTACAATGAGCAGTTCTTC.

This clonotype was counted a few times. The chain joins TRBV12-3 or TRBV12-4 to TRBJ1-5; TRBD1 might be the D (5 bases). V lost 3 bases and J lost 3, with 12 bases in between. This CDR3 comprises 15 residues. CDR3 DNA: TGTGCCAGCAGTTTGGGGGGGGGTAACAATCAGCCCCAGCATTTT. Its translation is CASSLGGGNNQPQHF.

This sequence joins TRBV7-2 and TRBJ1-1, with 10 bases that match TRBD1. CDR3 size: 15 residues. J was trimmed by 4 bases and V by 4 bases; bases with no gene match: 6. CDR1 is SGHTA, CDR2 FQGNSA, per germline. CDR3 coding DNA: TGTGCCAGCAGCTCACGGACAGGGGGGGGCACTGAAGCTTTCTTT. This gives the protein CASSSRTGGGTEAFF.

This clonotype was counted many times. The chain links TRBV29-1 to TRBJ1-3; 7 positions match TRBD1. Germline CDR1 reads SQVTM; CDR2 reads ANQGSEA. This CDR3 has 16 residues. V lost 1 base and J lost 1; bases outside the gene matches: 7. CDR3 residues: CSVEGNRGVSGNTIYF. CDR3 bases: TGCAGCGTTGAAGGGAACAGGGGAGTTTCTGGAAACACCATATATTTT.

The V call is TRBV20-1, the J call TRBJ1-2; D gene uncertain. Trimming left V 3 bases short and J 7 bases short, with 9 bases between. Germline CDR1 and CDR2: DFQATT and SNEGSKA (reference sequence). This CDR3 is built from 11 residues. The CDR3 sequence is CSASPGGGYTF. The DNA for the CDR3 is TGCAGTGCTAGCCCGGGCGGTGGCTACACCTTC.

This clonotype was seen repeatedly, ten times or more. The rearrangement links TRBV4-3 to TRBJ1-2; 7 bases match TRBD1. This CDR3 comprises 14 residues. V was pared by 2 bases and J by 7 bases, with 7 bases of the junction left unmatched. CDR1 LGHNA and CDR2 YSLEER come from the germline V gene. CDR3: CASSQSQGITGYTF. In DNA form, the CDR3 reads TGCGCCAGCAGCCAATCACAGGGGATCACTGGCTACACCTTC.

This clonotype showed up just a few times. This chain links TRBV28 with TRBJ2-1; D not resolved. The germline gives CDR1 MDHEN, CDR2 SYDVKM. The V end was cut by 6 bases, the J end by 7 bases, with 22 bases between. The CDR3 length is 16 residues. The CDR3 sequence: CASRPRTPLPVNEQFF. Here the CDR3 DNA reads TGTGCCAGCAGACCCAGGACCCCACTCCCGGTGAATGAGCAGTTCTTC.

Ten or more counts support this clonotype. The chain is built from TRBV20-1 and TRBJ2-7; 9 nucleotides line up with TRBD2. The CDR3 extends over 15 amino acids. V lost 1 base, J lost 3 bases, and 7 bases stayed unmatched. Germline V gene sequence: CDR1 DFQATT, CDR2 SNEGSKA (reference sequence). CDR3 in DNA: TGCAGTGCTAGAGGTAGTAGCGGGAGCGTCTACGAGCAGTACTTC. Translating gives CSARGSSGSVYEQYF.

This clonotype was found a few times. V and J are TRBV7-9 and TRBJ2-5, with TRBD1 matching over 10 bases. Losses at the gene ends were 2 bases for V and 13 bases for J; bases not matched to a gene: 4. Germline lookup yields CDR1 SEHNR and CDR2 FQNEAQ (reference sequence). The CDR3 contains 12 residues. The CDR3 sequence is CASSLSDRGLYF. DNA for the CDR3: TGTGCCAGCAGCTTATCCGACAGGGGGCTGTACTTC.

This chain uses TRBV20-1 with TRBJ2-5; no reliable D call. The V end lost 2 bases, the J end lost 5 bases, and 24 bases lay between the germline ends. This CDR3 has 17 residues. Germline values: CDR1 DFQATT, CDR2 SNEGSKA (reference sequence). As DNA, the CDR3 is TGCAGTGCTAGATTTGATAGTATTCCCCCCCGGCGGGAGACCCAGTACTTC. Translated, it gives CSARFDSIPPRRETQYF.

In the case of this clonotype: Possible read error: a much larger clone is one base away. The chain is built from TRBV7-2 and TRBJ2-5; no clear D gene. Germline V gives CDR1 SGHTA, CDR2 FQGNSA. This CDR3 is 14 amino acids long. Trimming cost V 5 bases and J 5 bases, with 15 bases left between them. The chain's CDR3 is CASSVTPRKETQYF. The CDR3 DNA is TGTGCCAGCAGCGTAACTCCCCGGAAGGAGACCCAGTACTTC. The full variable domain, in which reference TRBV7-2 and TRBJ2-5 provide the parts outside the CDR3, is GAGVSQSPSNKVTEKGKDVELRCDPISGHTALYWYRQSLGQGLEFLIYFQGNSAPDKSGLPSDRFSAERTGGSVSTLTIQRTQQEDSAVYLCASSVTPRKETQYFGPGTRLLVL.

This clonotype appeared a few times. The chain recombines TRBV20-1 with TRBJ1-5; TRBD1 agrees at 8 bases. From germline, CDR1 is DFQATT and CDR2 SNEGSKA (reference sequence). The CDR3 covers 18 residues. J gave up 1 base and V 2 bases, and 13 bases lay outside the gene matches. The CDR3 bases are TGCAGTGCTAGAAAGTACCGCACCGGGACAGGAAGCAATCAGCCCCAGCATTTT. This translates into CSARKYRTGTGSNQPQHF.

This sequence joins TRBV6-2 or TRBV6-3 and TRBJ1-1, with TRBD1 matching over 11 bases. Looked up from germline, CDR1 is MNHEY and CDR2 is SVGEGT. V lost 6 bases to trimming and J lost 10 bases; unmatched junction nucleotides: 7. The CDR3 extends over 13 amino acids. The CDR3 DNA reads TGTGCCAGCAGACGGGACAGGGGGAGTGGAGCTTTCTTT. This gives the protein CASRRDRGSGAFF.